Below, 7 T cell receptor beta chains from the same sample are listed, as sequenced in a study of identical twins. TCRdb called the 5' RACE reads again in MiXCR, with one record for every CDR3 protein. This repertoire shows more than 650,000 distinct CDR3 sequences, approximately 6% found once; its top ten account for 1.5% to 2%. The sequencing input was naive T cells sorted from blood. The receptors come from a man younger than 30 in good health.

The table lists this clonotype with a few counts. The V and J genes are TRBV4-2 and TRBJ2-1; the D is unclear. Germline lookup yields CDR1 LGHNA and CDR2 YNFKEQ. The CDR3 covers 14 residues. Trimming cost V 1 base and J 8 bases, with 12 bases left between them. CDR3 bases: TGTGCCAGCAGCCAAGCGGTAAGAAGTCATGAGCAGTTCTTC. Protein: CASSQAVRSHEQFF.

The chain couples TRBV12-3 or TRBV12-4 to TRBJ1-2; D remains unclear. V was pared by 3 bases and J by 0 bases, with 11 bases between. The CDR3 has 15 residues. The CDR3 region is CASSFLRSTNYGYTF. CDR3 bases: TGTGCCAGCAGTTTTCTGAGGTCTACTAACTATGGCTACACCTTC.

This clonotype was seen repeatedly, ten times or more. V gene TRBV11-2 combines with J gene TRBJ2-1; 7 bases are shared with TRBD1. Germline-derived CDR1 and CDR2 are SGHAT and FQNNGV. Trimming removed 5 bases from V and 4 bases from J; junction bases left unmatched: 5. The CDR3 length is 14 residues. In DNA form, the CDR3 reads TGTGCCAGCAGCGAGGGACAGAGATACAATGAGCAGTTCTTC. It encodes CASSEGQRYNEQFF.

There are a few counts of this clonotype. The V and J genes are TRBV12-3 or TRBV12-4 and TRBJ1-2; D is ambiguous. This CDR3 spans 16 amino acids. Trimming took 5 bases from V and 2 from J, leaving 18 bases between them. For the CDR3, the DNA is TGTGCCAGCAGTCACAACCTAGAGGGTGCGAACTATGGCTACACCTTC. Its translation is CASSHNLEGANYGYTF.

This clonotype occurred many times. This rearrangement joins TRBV7-2 to TRBJ2-7; the D gene is possibly TRBD2 (6 bases). The CDR3 is 17 amino acids. From germline, CDR1 is SGHTA and CDR2 FQGNSA. Trimming pared 5 bases from V and 2 bases from J, leaving 22 bases between. The CDR3 loop reads CASSIWGLASVTYEQYF. The CDR3 DNA follows: TGTGCCAGCAGCATATGGGGTTTGGCTAGCGTGACCTACGAGCAGTACTTC.

This clonotype was seen ten or more times. The chain has TRBV20-1 and TRBJ1-3; D not certain. The CDR3 totals 14 residues. V dropped 1 base and J dropped 2 bases, with 9 bases sitting between them. Germline-derived CDR1 and CDR2 are DFQATT and SNEGSKA (reference sequence). As DNA, the CDR3 is TGCAGTGCTAGAGGGGTCAGGCCTGGAAACACCATATATTTT. The encoded protein is CSARGVRPGNTIYF.

In DNA, the CDR3 is TGTGCCAGCAGCTTTGTGAAGTTCAGCGGGAGGGTAATCACCGGGGAGCTGTTTTTT. It translates to CASSFVKFSGRVITGELFF. The chain combines TRBV7-8 with TRBJ2-2; 10 positions agree with TRBD2. The CDR3 contains 19 residues. From germline, CDR1 is SGHVS and CDR2 FQNEAQ. J was trimmed by 4 bases and V by 3 bases; bases with no gene match: 14.